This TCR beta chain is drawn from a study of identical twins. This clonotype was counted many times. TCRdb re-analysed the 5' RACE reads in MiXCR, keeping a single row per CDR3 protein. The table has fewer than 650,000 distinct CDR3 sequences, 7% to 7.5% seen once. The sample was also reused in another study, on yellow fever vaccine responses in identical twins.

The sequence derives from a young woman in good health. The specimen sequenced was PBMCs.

Written as DNA, the CDR3 is TGTGCCAGCAGTTTCGGGTTGGTGAAAGCCTCTAACTATGGCTACACCTTC. Amino acid sequence: CASSFGLVKASNYGYTF. The chain is built from TRBV12-3 or TRBV12-4 and TRBJ1-2; the D is unclear. V was trimmed by 3 bases and J by 0 bases, leaving 17 bases between them. The CDR3 is 17 residues long.